This T cell receptor beta chain was sequenced for a study of T cell repertoires in cytomegalovirus infection. On the study more broadly: CMV epitopes that were recently identified and HLA-C-restricted were used alongside well-studied HLA-B-restricted ones. Matching HLA type, along with CMV infection, was indicated by public TCR beta signatures.

General study findings and limits: Cumulative frequency of public TCR beta families picked out carriers of CMV plus the relevant HLA. Clonotype analysis showed dominance of the ex vivo response by HLA-C-restricted CMV-specific TCR beta clonotypes.

MiXCR was run by TCRdb on the reads, yielding one entry per CDR3 protein. The sample lists 310,000 or so distinct CDR3 sequences; 20% to 25% were seen once. The CDR3 loop spans 12 amino acids. The V gene's germline CDR1 is KGHSH and CDR2 LQKENI. V lost 6 bases, J lost 1 base, and 6 bases lay in between. This clonotype was observed a few times. Its specificity is not known. The sample in question was cultured PBMCs, obtained from culture after CMV antigen stimulation. The receptor was isolated from a human donor in good health (CMV status not recorded). Some clones in this sample may be carry-over from other donors' samples. The chain combines TRBV18 with TRBJ1-1; no reliable D call. The CDR3 spells CASSNPNTEAFF. The CDR3 bases are TGTGCCAGCTCCAACCCGAACACTGAAGCTTTCTTT.